What follows describes a single T cell receptor beta chain. What it recognizes is unknown. The data originate from a study of cytomegalovirus exposure and HLA in healthy donors. Whole-study findings and limits: Most TCR sequences proved rare, with some public TCRs found in many donors.

A multiplex PCR was run with 60 Vbeta primers and 13 Jbeta primers. The method was immunoSEQ multiplex PCR; TCRdb's version includes in-frame clones alone and lacks a portion of them. The data contain fewer than 250,000 clones, 70% to 75% of them seen just once; the ten biggest clones take up more than 4.5%. This receptor was obtained from a man younger than 45 in good health and CMV-seropositive. Sequencing was carried out using PBMCs.

CDR3 protein: CASAVRASTDTQYF. The CDR3 coding sequence is TGTGCTAGTGCGGTGCGTGCTTCCACAGATACGCAGTATTTT. V usage is TRBV12-5 and J usage is TRBJ2-3; D uncertain. The CDR3 spans 14 residues. The germline gives CDR1 LGHNT, CDR2 FRNRAP. V was pared by 7 bases and J by 2 bases, with 13 bases between.